These 7 T cell receptor beta chains came from one sample sequenced in a study of shared clonotypes between healthy human individuals. Clones were read by immunoSEQ multiplex PCR, and TCRdb kept only the in-frame ones, dropping some. The sample gives under 850,000 clones, almost 95% of which show up once; nearly 25% is in the top ten. It was CD45RO-negative cells, positively selected for CCR7, that made up naive CD8 cells, with terminally differentiated effector memory CD45RA+ cells excluded. Specimen: naive CD8+ T cells sorted from blood. All receptors come from a young man in good health.

The J gene is TRBJ1-4, the V gene TRBV4-1; TRBD1 aligns across 10 bases. The CDR3 sequence is 15 residues long. Per germline, CDR1 MGHRA and CDR2 YSYEKL. Trimming at V came to 0 bases and at J to 8 bases, leaving 3 bases not matched to a gene. CDR3 loop: CASSQEGTGAEKLFF. The CDR3 nucleotides are TGCGCCAGCAGCCAAGAGGGGACAGGGGCGGAAAAACTGTTTTTT.

The J gene is TRBJ2-2, the V gene TRBV7-8, with TRBD2 matching 8 bases. The CDR3 extends over 18 amino acids. The V segment lost 5 bases and the J segment 0 bases; nucleotides outside the gene matches: 11. Germline V gene data show CDR1 as SGHVS and CDR2 as FQNEAQ. CDR3 residues: CASSQYYPGGTNTGELFF. CDR3 DNA: TGTGCCAGCAGCCAGTACTACCCGGGGGGGACGAACACCGGGGAGCTGTTTTTT.

This clone was counted once. This sample also contains other DNA sequences that code for the same CDR3. V usage is TRBV10-1 and J usage is TRBJ2-3; TRBD2 matches at 8 bases. The CDR3 runs 15 residues. Per the germline V gene, CDR1 is WNHNN and CDR2 is SYGVQD (reference sequence). The ends lost 3 bases at V and 2 bases at J; junction bases unmatched: 4. The CDR3 sequence is CASSDLAGNTDTQYF. Here the CDR3 DNA reads TGCGCCAGCAGTGATCTAGCGGGTAACACAGATACGCAGTATTTT.

The V gene is TRBV29-1, the J gene TRBJ2-2, with D perhaps TRBD1 or TRBD2 (5 bases each). Germline CDR1 reads SQVTM; CDR2 reads ANQGSEA. CDR3 length equals 14 residues. Trimming took off 1 base at V and 5 bases at J, with 11 bases between the two ends. Here the CDR3 DNA reads TGCAGCGTTGAAGCCGGGACGTTTACCGGGGAGCTGTTTTTT. Its protein product is CSVEAGTFTGELFF.

The chain links TRBV28 to TRBJ2-3, with a tentative D call TRBD2 (5 bases). Trimming removed 7 bases from V and 0 bases from J, with 14 bases in between. CDR1 is MDHEN and CDR2 is SYDVKM in the germline V gene. The CDR3 has 15 amino acids. DNA of the CDR3: TGTGCCAGCACCCCATGGGAGTTTAGCACAGATACGCAGTATTTT. Residues: CASTPWEFSTDTQYF.

The sample holds one count of this clone. The chain has TRBV28 and TRBJ2-1, with unresolved D. The germline CDR1 and CDR2 sequences are MDHEN and SYDVKM. The CDR3 consists of 12 residues. Trimming took 3 bases from V and 8 from J, leaving 8 bases between them. CDR3 sequence: CASSFRTHEQFF. CDR3 in DNA: TGTGCCAGCAGTTTTAGGACCCATGAGCAGTTCTTC.

The rearrangement joins TRBV7-9 to TRBJ2-1; tentatively, D is TRBD2 (6 bases). The V and J ends lost 3 bases and 3 bases respectively, with 21 bases between them. This CDR3 has 18 residues. CDR1 and CDR2 (germline): SEHNR, FQNEAQ (reference sequence). CDR3 coding DNA: TGTGCCAGCAGCTTTGGGGCTATGGGGGGAGCCCACTACAATGAGCAGTTCTTC. Translating gives CASSFGAMGGAHYNEQFF.